This TCR beta chain comes out of a study of beta chain features in type 1 diabetes. Reverse transcription of all isolated RNA meant that expressed TCRB transcripts were sequenced. Sequencing was performed with immunoSEQ multiplex PCR; in TCRdb, only in-frame clones are kept and a portion is missing. Among around 430,000 clones listed, 30% were seen once. The V end lost 0 bases, the J end lost 4 bases, and 13 bases lay between the germline ends. The CDR3 length is 16 residues. Per the germline V gene, CDR1 is SGDLS and CDR2 is YYNGEE. The receptor was isolated from a man between 18 and 29 years old in good health. V is TRBV9 and J is TRBJ2-2, with D tentatively TRBD1 or TRBD2 (5 bases each). The sequenced sample was naive CD4+ T cells from blood. The CDR3 region is CASSVEALRGTGELFF. For the CDR3, the DNA is TGTGCCAGCAGCGTAGAGGCCCTGAGGGGCACCGGGGAGCTGTTTTTT. Filled out from reference TRBV9 and TRBJ2-2, the complete variable domain reads DSGVTQTPKHLITATGQRVTLRCSPRSGDLSVYWYQQSLDQGLQFLIQYYNGEERAKGNILERFSAQQFPDLHSELNLSSLELGDSALYFCASSVEALRGTGELFFGEGSRLTVL.